The 29 T cell receptor beta chains in this list originate from one sample, sequenced in a study of shared clonotypes between healthy human individuals. Clones were sequenced by immunoSEQ multiplex PCR, and TCRdb holds only the in-frame ones, with some missing. The sample holds roughly 1,500,000 clones; roughly 98% are singletons and the top ten take approximately 0.45%. The sequenced material came from naive CD4+ T cells sorted from blood. Subset: CD45RA+ positively selected. Receptors were obtained from a young man in good health.

This clone was counted once. The chain recombines TRBV5-5 with TRBJ1-2, with unresolved D. The length of the CDR3 is 14 residues. Germline V gives CDR1 SGHKS, CDR2 YYEKEE (reference sequence). Trimming took 1 base from V and 6 from J, leaving 13 bases between them. Here the CDR3 reads CASSLQIGNNGYTF. The CDR3 nucleotides read TGTGCCAGCAGCTTGCAAATAGGGAATAATGGCTACACCTTC.

The chain uses TRBV4-3 and TRBJ2-7; tentative D call: TRBD2 (6 bases). Deletions cut 1 base from V and 7 bases from J, with 11 bases between. CDR3 length equals 13 residues. Germline V gene data show CDR1 as LGHNA and CDR2 as YSLEER. Here the CDR3 DNA reads TGCGCCAGCAGCCAAGTAGGGGCGGGGGAGCAGTACTTC. This codes for CASSQVGAGEQYF.

The DNA for the CDR3 is TGCGCCACCCGACAGGGGGCCGGTGAAAAACTGTTTTTT. Translation gives CATRQGAGEKLFF. The chain joins TRBV10-2 to TRBJ1-4; 10 nucleotides agree with TRBD1. Per germline, CDR1 WSHSY and CDR2 SAAADI. The CDR3 extends over 13 amino acids. Trimming took 10 bases from V and 7 from J; bases not matched to a gene: 6.

The V and J genes are TRBV11-2 and TRBJ2-1, with 14 bases matching TRBD2. Germline V gene data show CDR1 as SGHAT and CDR2 as FQNNGV. The ends lost 7 bases at V and 3 bases at J; junction bases unmatched: 11. This CDR3 has 18 residues. CDR3 amino acids: CASTTGTSGSDIYNEQFF. CDR3 coding DNA: TGTGCCAGCACCACCGGGACTAGCGGGAGTGATATCTACAATGAGCAGTTCTTC.

The table lists this clone with a count of one. The CDR3, as DNA: TGTGCCAGCAGACCAGCAGTCCCCGGGAGTGTGTACTTC. Residues: CASRPAVPGSVYF. The V and J genes are TRBV7-2 and TRBJ2-7, with D possibly TRBD2 on 6 matching bases. Germline values: CDR1 SGHTA, CDR2 FQGNSA. The CDR3 has 13 residues. Trimming took off 6 bases at V and 12 bases at J, with 21 bases between the two ends.

The V call is TRBV5-4, the J call TRBJ2-1, with D maybe TRBD2 (6 bases). This CDR3 has 18 residues. In germline, CDR1 is SGHNT, CDR2 YYREEE (reference sequence). Trimming took 2 bases from V and 0 from J, leaving 18 bases between them. In DNA form, the CDR3 reads TGTGCCAGCAGCTTACTCCCCCCGGGACTCAGCTCCTACAATGAGCAGTTCTTC. It yields the protein CASSLLPPGLSSYNEQFF. The full variable domain, its missing parts supplied by reference TRBV5-4 and TRBJ2-1, is ETGVTQSPTHLIKTRGQQVTLRCSSQSGHNTVSWYQQALGQGPQFIFQYYREEENGRGNFPPRFSGLQFPNYSSELNVNALELDDSALYLCASSLLPPGLSSYNEQFFGPGTRLTVL.

Comments on this clone: This specimen includes other DNA sequences encoding the same CDR3. The chain has TRBV9 and TRBJ2-7; the match to TRBD2 covers 7 bases. CDR3 size: 14 residues. Germline V CDR1 and CDR2: SGDLS, YYNGEE. Trimming removed 0 bases from V and 3 bases from J; junction bases left unmatched: 3. The CDR3: CASSVATGGYEQYF. In DNA, the CDR3 is TGTGCCAGCAGCGTAGCTACGGGGGGCTACGAGCAGTACTTC.

Concerning this clone itself: The same CDR3 can be traced to other DNA sequences in this sample. The chain links TRBV2 to TRBJ1-2; a possible D gene is TRBD1 (6 bases). Germline V lookup: CDR1 SNHLY, CDR2 FYNNEI. The CDR3 sequence is 13 residues long. Trimming pared 2 bases from V and 5 bases from J, leaving 9 bases between. The CDR3 protein is CASSERQGYGYTF. DNA for the CDR3: TGTGCCAGCAGTGAACGGCAGGGGTATGGCTACACCTTC.

The chain links TRBV27 to TRBJ2-1; maybe TRBD2 (5 bases). CDR1 and CDR2 from the germline V gene are MNHEY and SMNVEV (reference sequence). Trimming took 4 bases from V and 5 from J, leaving 24 bases between them. This CDR3 contains 18 residues. For the CDR3, the DNA is TGTGCCAGCAGTTCCCACCAGAGGGCAAACAACCTAAACAATGAGCAGTTCTTC. Residues: CASSSHQRANNLNNEQFF.

The chain joins TRBV5-1 to TRBJ2-5, with 7 bases aligning to TRBD2. Germline trimming cut 1 base from V and 4 bases from J; bases unmatched to any gene: 13. CDR1 is SGHRS and CDR2 is YFSETQ in the germline V gene. The CDR3 extends over 17 amino acids. The CDR3 DNA reads as TGCGCCAGCAGCTTGTCATCCCCTTCGACGGGAGGAGAGACCCAGTACTTC. Its translation is CASSLSSPSTGGETQYF.

This chain connects TRBV5-1 to TRBJ2-4; D is uncertain. Germline V gene sequence: CDR1 SGHRS, CDR2 YFSETQ. The CDR3 has 14 residues. The ends were cut back, 4 bases at V and 6 bases at J, with 14 bases in the middle. This CDR3 is CASSPDSLLNIQYF. The CDR3 region has the DNA TGCGCCAGCAGCCCAGACTCCCTTCTAAACATTCAGTACTTC.

Concerning this clone: The sample has other DNA sequences that encode this CDR3 too. The chain combines TRBV7-2 with TRBJ2-3, with unresolved D. Germline V gene sequence: CDR1 SGHTA, CDR2 FQGNSA. The CDR3 has 15 residues. The V and J ends lost 0 bases and 1 base respectively, with 8 bases between them. In DNA form, the CDR3 reads TGTGCCAGCAGCTTAGCTTCCGGCCGCACAGATACGCAGTATTTT. Protein product: CASSLASGRTDTQYF.

This clone was counted a single time. This rearrangement joins TRBV6-4 to TRBJ2-1, with 15 bases matching TRBD2. V was clipped by 6 bases and J by 5 bases; unmatched bases: 11. The CDR3 extends over 18 amino acids. CDR1 is MRHNA and CDR2 is SNTAGT in the germline V gene. The CDR3, as DNA: TGTGCCAGCAGACGGACTAGCGGGAGGGCTCTCCTAAACAATGAGCAGTTCTTC. This encodes CASRRTSGRALLNNEQFF.

The chain links TRBV7-3 to TRBJ2-1, with unresolved D. Trimming took off 5 bases at V and 13 bases at J, with 15 bases between the two ends. Per the germline V gene, CDR1 is SGHTA and CDR2 is FQGTGA. The CDR3 is 12 residues long. CDR3 nucleotides: TGTGCCAGCAGCCCCGATGGGATCCGACAGTTCTTC. Protein: CASSPDGIRQFF.

The V call is TRBV5-6, the J call TRBJ1-3; the match to TRBD1 covers 8 bases. Germline-derived CDR1 and CDR2 are SGHDT and YYEEEE. This CDR3 spans 14 amino acids. J gave up 5 bases and V 4 bases, and 5 bases lay outside the gene matches. CDR3 region: CASSGRTGRNTIYF. As DNA, the CDR3 is TGTGCCAGCAGCGGAAGGACAGGGCGAAACACCATATATTTT. The full variable domain, rest sourced from reference TRBV5-6 and TRBJ1-3, is DAGVTQSPTHLIKTRGQQVTLRCSPKSGHDTVSWYQQALGQGPQFIFQYYEEEERQRGNFPDRFSGHQFPNYSSELNVNALLLGDSALYLCASSGRTGRNTIYFGEGSWLTVV.

J is TRBJ1-1 and V is TRBV11-2; TRBD1 aligns across 12 bases. Germline CDR1 is SGHAT and CDR2 is FQNNGV. V dropped 4 bases and J dropped 7; count of bases not matched to a gene: 7. The CDR3 is 15 amino acids. The CDR3 region has the DNA TGTGCCAGCAGCTCCATCCGGGACAGGGGGCATGAAGCTTTCTTT. Residues: CASSSIRDRGHEAFF.

Concerning this clone: Mismatch with germline at one junction end may stem from a read error. The chain employs TRBV7-7 and TRBJ2-7; D may be TRBD2 (6 bases). The CDR3 covers 14 residues. CDR1 and CDR2 from the germline V gene are SSHAT and FNYEAQ (reference sequence). The CDR3 DNA sequence: TGTGCTAGCAGCTTGGGGGGAGCCCCCTACGAGCAGTACTTC. Residues: CASSLGGAPYEQYF.

The CDR3 is CASSLTRVTGELFF. In DNA form, the CDR3 reads TGTGCCAGCAGCTTAACTAGGGTCACCGGGGAGCTGTTTTTT. V and J are TRBV7-3 and TRBJ2-2; D gene uncertain. Germline V lookup: CDR1 SGHTA, CDR2 FQGTGA. The length of the CDR3 is 14 residues. The ends were cut back, 0 bases at V and 4 bases at J, with 6 bases in the middle.

This clone has a single count. This chain links TRBV28 with TRBJ1-4; 8 bases match TRBD1. CDR1 and CDR2 (germline): MDHEN, SYDVKM. With 3 bases clipped from V and 6 bases from J, the junction kept 6 bases outside the gene matches. The CDR3 runs to 15 residues. CDR3 sequence: CASSFNQGAYEKLFF. CDR3 bases: TGTGCCAGCAGTTTCAACCAGGGGGCATATGAAAAACTGTTTTTT.

The V call is TRBV10-2, the J call TRBJ2-2; 7 bases line up with TRBD2. V lost 8 bases and J lost 6; bases outside the gene matches: 12. Germline assignment: CDR1 WSHSY and CDR2 SAAADI. The CDR3 spans 15 residues. The CDR3 loop reads CASGRLGTISGELFF. In nucleotides, the CDR3 is TGCGCCAGCGGCCGTCTCGGGACTATCTCCGGGGAGCTGTTTTTT.

The chain carries TRBV2 and TRBJ2-5, with D unclear. Germline CDR1 and CDR2: SNHLY and FYNNEI. With 4 bases removed from V and 7 bases from J, the gap between germline ends came to 13 bases. The CDR3 covers 13 residues. DNA for the CDR3: TGTGCCAGCAGTGCCGACACGCCCGGGACCCAGTACTTC. Amino acids: CASSADTPGTQYF.

The chain carries TRBV9 and TRBJ2-7; D is unresolved. Germline V gene lookup returns CDR1 SGDLS and CDR2 YYNGEE. V gave up 1 base and J gave up 5 bases, with 16 bases separating them. CDR3 length: 15 amino acids. CDR3 coding DNA: TGTGCCAGCAGCGTAATGGGCTTCGGAAGCGACGAGCAGTACTTC. Protein: CASSVMGFGSDEQYF. The entire variable domain, with the rest obtained from reference TRBV9 and TRBJ2-7, is as follows: DSGVTQTPKHLITATGQRVTLRCSPRSGDLSVYWYQQSLDQGLQFLIQYYNGEERAKGNILERFSAQQFPDLHSELNLSSLELGDSALYFCASSVMGFGSDEQYFGPGTRLTVT.

This clone has only one observation. The chain links TRBV10-3 to TRBJ2-7; D may match TRBD1 or TRBD2 (5 bases each). V was trimmed by 8 bases and J by 5 bases, leaving 13 bases between them. From germline, CDR1 is ENHRY and CDR2 SYGVKD. There are 12 residues in the CDR3. This chain's CDR3 is CAIGGLGDEQYF. The CDR3 DNA reads as TGTGCCATCGGGGGTTTGGGTGACGAGCAGTACTTC.

The chain has TRBV18 and TRBJ1-1, with D unclear. CDR3 length: 13 residues. V lost 3 bases to trimming and J lost 8 bases, with 13 bases between them. The germline CDR1 and CDR2 sequences are KGHSH and LQKENI. CDR3 residues: CASSPKPQSEAFF. As DNA, the CDR3 is TGTGCCAGCTCACCTAAGCCCCAATCAGAAGCTTTCTTT.

CDR3 in DNA: TGTGCCAGCTCACCACCCGCGGGGGACCAGCATTTT. Translating gives CASSPPAGDQHF. The chain joins TRBV18 to TRBJ1-5; D is possibly TRBD1 (5 bases). CDR1 is KGHSH and CDR2 is LQKENI in the germline V gene. V lost 0 bases to trimming and J lost 12 bases, with 9 bases between them. CDR3 length: 12 residues.

The chain is built from TRBV5-4 and TRBJ2-3; D could derive from TRBD1 or TRBD2 (5 bases each). Germline CDR1 SGHNT, CDR2 YYREEE (reference sequence). The CDR3 consists of 16 residues. V was shortened by 1 base and J by 2 bases, with 14 bases between the two germline ends. In DNA, the CDR3 is TGTGCCAGCAGCTTGAGTCGGGGCCTGGTCACAGATACGCAGTATTTT. It translates to CASSLSRGLVTDTQYF.

The rearrangement links TRBV5-1 to TRBJ2-2; 8 bases fit TRBD2. The CDR3 contains 14 residues. The V gene's germline CDR1 is SGHRS and CDR2 YFSETQ. The trim removed 3 bases at V and 6 bases at J, leaving 4 bases unmatched. This chain's CDR3 is CASSSYGGAGELFF. Here the CDR3 DNA reads TGCGCCAGCAGCTCCTACGGGGGGGCCGGGGAGCTGTTTTTT.

For this clone: The same CDR3 can be traced to other DNA sequences in this sample. V is TRBV7-2 and J is TRBJ2-7; D is undetermined. V was clipped by 0 bases and J by 2 bases, with 8 bases between them. Looked up from germline, CDR1 is SGHTA and CDR2 is FQGNSA. This CDR3 spans 14 amino acids. CDR3 nucleotide sequence: TGTGCCAGCAGCTTAGCCCCGGGTCCCTACGAGCAGTACTTC. Its translation: CASSLAPGPYEQYF.

The chain recombines TRBV11-2 with TRBJ2-1; 8 bases match TRBD1. This CDR3 is 16 amino acids long. With V trimmed by 3 bases and J by 0 bases, 4 bases remained unmatched. Germline V lookup: CDR1 SGHAT, CDR2 FQNNGV. The CDR3 region is CASSLAGQGSYNEQFF. The CDR3 region has the DNA TGTGCCAGCAGCTTGGCCGGACAGGGCTCCTACAATGAGCAGTTCTTC.